Below, 2 T cell receptor beta chains from the same sample are listed, as sequenced in a study of shared clonotypes between healthy human individuals. This table comes from immunoSEQ multiplex PCR, and its TCRdb copy is limited to in-frame clones, with some not included. The sample has 520,000 or so clones, about four fifths seen once. Sample: PBMCs. The receptors originated from a middle-aged woman in good health. Some clones in this sample may be carry-over from other donors' samples.

The gene calls are TRBV29-1 and TRBJ2-3; D not resolved. From germline, CDR1 is SQVTM and CDR2 ANQGSEA. V lost 8 bases, J lost 1 base, and 13 bases lay in between. The CDR3 has 13 amino acids. CDR3 amino acids: CSPLGACTDTQYF. The CDR3, as DNA: TGCAGCCCGCTTGGCGCATGCACAGATACGCAGTATTTT.

The chain couples TRBV10-3 to TRBJ1-6; TRBD1 might be the D (5 bases). CDR1 ENHRY and CDR2 SYGVKD come from the germline V gene. Between the trimmed V and J ends, which lost 2 bases and 10 bases, there was a span of 6 bases. The CDR3 extends over 12 amino acids. The CDR3 here is CAISEGGSPLHF. DNA for the CDR3: TGTGCCATCAGTGAGGGGGGATCACCCCTCCACTTT.